This T cell receptor (beta chain) appears in the sequencing data of a study of Graves' ophthalmopathy and Graves' hyperthyroidism. Study results and caveats: Using a 13-signature model, the authors split ophthalmopathy from stable hyperthyroidism, with under 90% sensitivity and 65% to 82% specificity. With roughly 65% sensitivity and 72.22% specificity, the model predicted ophthalmopathy progression.

On this clonotype: Its antigen is currently unknown.

RNA transcripts yielded amplified TCR beta CDR3 regions. The authors performed first-round RT-PCR with HTBI primers and then a second-round multiplex PCR. TCRdb independently ran MiXCR on the multiplex PCR reads; one entry per CDR3 protein. The sample consists of roughly 400,000 distinct CDR3 sequences, roughly 17% of them appearing once. Lactation, pregnancy, uncontrolled infections and other autoimmune diseases were all grounds for excluding patients. PBMCs came from roughly 9.1 ml of fresh peripheral blood. This CDR3 comprises 16 residues. V lost 5 bases and J lost 4; bases outside the gene matches: 11. Per germline, CDR1 MGHRA and CDR2 YSYEKL.

The rearrangement links TRBV4-1 to TRBJ1-1; TRBD1 matches 9 bases. Sequencing was done on a sample of peripheral blood. The clonotype was recovered from an adult woman with stable Graves' hyperthyroidism. The chain's CDR3 is CASSVNRGRGGTEAFF. The CDR3 DNA sequence: TGCGCCAGCAGCGTTAACAGGGGGCGCGGGGGCACTGAAGCTTTCTTT.